The present entry profiles one T cell receptor beta chain with its context. The germline CDR1 and CDR2 sequences are SGDLS and YYNGEE. V was pared by 3 bases and J by 4 bases, with 3 bases of the junction left unmatched. The CDR3 totals 14 residues. Using immunoSEQ multiplex PCR, the repertoire was profiled, and TCRdb retains in-frame clones only, with some absent. The table shows around 94,000 clones, with under 95% occurring only once. The data are from a study of OX40 agonist ivuxolimab in advanced cancers. This chain connects TRBV9 to TRBJ2-3, with 9 bases fitting TRBD1. The sequences come from CD4+ or CD8+ T cells sorted from blood, collected in a trial of the OX40 agonist ivuxolimab. This receptor was identified in an adult with an advanced solid tumor such as melanoma, head and neck, liver or kidney cancer. The CDR3 region is CASSAWTGADTQYF. In nucleotides, the CDR3 is TGTGCCAGCAGCGCATGGACAGGGGCAGATACGCAGTATTTT.